This T cell receptor beta chain appears in the sequencing data of a study of beta chain features in type 1 diabetes. Notes on the study in general: Type 1 diabetes patients had moderately but significantly shorter TCRB CDR3s in all four CD4+ subsets. The study found fewer insertions and more deletions at VDJ junctions in type 1 diabetes patients.

All of the isolated RNA was reverse transcribed, so expressed TCRB transcripts were sequenced. TCRdb's copy holds only in-frame clones and misses some; the assay was immunoSEQ multiplex PCR. The sample has fewer than 45,000 clones, approximately 62% seen once. As to this clone: Its antigen is as yet unknown.

The trim removed 3 bases at V and 8 bases at J, leaving 12 bases unmatched. The germline V gene has CDR1 SGHRS and CDR2 YFSETQ. This CDR3 contains 16 residues. Specimen: Tregs from blood. The source of this sequence is a man aged 25-45 years with type 1 diabetes. Some clones in this sample may be carry-over from other donors' samples. This chain links TRBV5-1 with TRBJ2-1; 9 positions agree with TRBD1. The CDR3 protein is CASSYNRDRVIDEQFF. The DNA for the CDR3 is TGCGCCAGCAGCTATAACCGGGACAGGGTGATTGATGAGCAGTTCTTC.